This T cell receptor (beta chain) was captured by sequencing in a study of shared clonotypes between healthy human individuals (dated by TCRdb to about 2020). In the study overall: Three men and a couple of women, aged 18 to 49 years, made up the cohort. Libraries were prepared and TCR repertoires were sequenced by different laboratories using diverse techniques, in order to increase sequencing depth and limit assay-specific biases. Between about 0.9 and 9 billion PBMCs per donor were obtained by leukapheresis. Blood TCR repertoires of several healthy adults were deeply sequenced to estimate repertoire size and the extent of clonotype sharing between individuals. For each donor, CD4 naive and CD4 memory were each run on three plates, CD8 naive on two plates, and CD8 memory on one plate. Results and caveats for the whole study, not just this receptor: Compared with non-shared clonotypes, clonotypes shared by all four sorted-subset donors had higher generation probabilities. Sampling was restricted to blood, and TCR repertoires in tissue are likely to differ from TCR repertoires in blood. Sharing across a handful of donors was observed for 4.5% to 6.5% of naive CD4, over 3% of naive CD8, 2% to 2.5% of memory CD4, and about 0.4% of memory CD8 clonotypes. The small number of donors limited the genetic and exposure-history diversity represented. Larger estimated clonotype richness was generally found for naive subsets than for memory subsets. Even with the large sequencing depth, rarefaction of the sorted-subset datasets indicated that sequencing was incomplete. Pairwise subsampling led to the expectation that sequencing depth would affect the degree of clonotype sharing among donors.

Points on this clone: The antigen it binds to is not known. It has no much larger one-base neighbor in the sample; base qualities were not kept.

Using the deep immunoSEQ assay, TCR CDR3 regions were amplified from genomic DNA by multiplex PCR. Genomic DNA extracted from each cell subset was distributed evenly over all wells of several immunoSEQ 96-well plates, and each plate served as one replicate. For sorted subsets, each replicate PCR was loaded with 200 to 250 ng genomic DNA, equivalent to some 27,000 T cell genomes. Purified libraries were measured with a Qubit 3.0 fluorometer, size-checked on a Bioanalyzer 2100, and measured again with the KAPA Library Quantification kit. Every immunoSEQ 96-well plate was sequenced on a separate single-read 150-cycle Illumina NextSeq 550 flow cell. The original methods were these. Because the immunoSEQ output included only junctional sequences and no quality scores, the filtering could not be the same as the filtering used for full-length reads. To assign V/J genes and CDR3, sequences were annotated against IMGT germline references using PyIR, a Python wrapper for IgBLAST v1.9. Any read was removed if the V/J assignment was weak (E-value above 1e-6), the CDR3 was missing, or the read contained stop codons, out-of-frame junctions, or ambiguous translated residues. V3J clonotypes were defined by identical inferred V gene, J gene, and CDR3 amino acid sequence. Percentage overlap between repertoires was calculated by dividing the number of shared unique clonotypes by the size of the smaller repertoire. Repertoire richness was assessed with RTK rarefaction, the Chao1 estimator, and Recon v2.1 estimates of unobserved clonotypes. For all TCRbeta clonotypes obtained by the gDNA method from a handful of donors, generation probabilities were computed with OLGA. Here the immuneACCESS table is served through TCRdb, limited to in-frame sequences with V and J called. Missing clones are a known gap in these copies; in checked studies unresolved V genes cover under half, and the rest lacks a known reason. V, J and clone size reflect that table, while D and trimming were determined from the DNA. The sample profile shows about 2,100,000 clones; about 92% of them were found once. The ten largest clones capture around 1.7% of the sample.

The CDR3 covers 15 residues, taking in both the cysteine and the phenylalanine. Just the 45-base CDR3 DNA is kept, in frame starting at base 1. V loses 2 bases, J loses 2 bases, and the germline ends lie 9 bases apart. The germline V gene sets CDR1 to LGHNA and CDR2 to YSLEER. CD8 naive samples consisted of CD45RO-negative cells that were positively selected for CCR7, yielding a CD45RA+CCR7+ population without TemRA cells. Donors were healthy HIV-negative adults with no recently reported acute infections or vaccinations. Every donor was a Caucasian adult residing in Nashville, Tennessee, USA. After blood collection by leukapheresis, PBMCs were isolated using Ficoll-Histopaque density gradient centrifugation and then cryopreserved in the vapor phase of liquid nitrogen. Purity and quantity of every magnetically sorted T cell population were checked by analytical flow cytometry. From each sorted fraction, genomic DNA was isolated and quantified by UV absorbance on a Nanodrop 2000c.

Recombination joined TRBV4-3 with TRBJ2-2, with no D gene named confidently. This receptor was identified in a young man in good health. Some clones in this sample may be carry-over from other donors' samples. Sequences were obtained from naive CD8+ T cells from PBMCs. What the cell subset or site label conveys for this sample: CD45RA+CCR7+. The sequenced DNA is TGCGCCAGCAGCCAACTCGTACCCAACACCGGGGAGCTGTTTTTT. It is translated as CASSQLVPNTGELFF.